Given below is one T cell receptor beta chain in context. The source of the sample is a study of shared clonotypes between healthy human individuals. Study background: In total, the donors were a couple of women and a few men aged 18 to 49. Researchers assigned three CD4 naive, three CD4 memory, two CD8 naive and one CD8 memory plate to each donor.

TCRdb's table, derived via immunoSEQ multiplex PCR, lists solely in-frame clones and lacks some. Of millions of clones listed, around 90% were seen once; the top ten hold over 0.12%. V lost 4 bases and J 0 bases, leaving 10 bases between the germline ends. Germline CDR1 reads KGHSH; CDR2 reads LQKENI. CDR3 length: 14 residues. This receptor was taken from a man in his late teens or twenties in good health. The chain is built from TRBV18 and TRBJ2-7, with a possible D match to TRBD1 (6 bases). The material sequenced was naive CD4+ T cells sorted from blood. Subset reported: CD45RA+ positively selected. CDR3 sequence (DNA): TGTGCCAGCTCACACTCGACAGGCTCCTACGAGCAGTACTTC. Translating it yields CASSHSTGSYEQYF.